What follows are 5 T cell receptor beta chains derived from one specimen sequenced in a study of T-cell reconstitution after alpha-beta-depleted transplantation in children. The TCRbeta library incorporated unique molecular identifiers. TCRdb passed the PCR reads through MiXCR, listing each CDR3 protein once. The profile covers almost 600,000 distinct CDR3 sequences, with approximately 30% appearing a single time and 36% taken by the ten largest. Source: PBMCs, taken before TCRalphabeta/CD19-depleted stem cell transplant. The receptors were sampled from a boy in the first two years of life with Wiskott-Aldrich syndrome, due to receive a stem cell transplant.

The chain has TRBV5-1 and TRBJ2-1; D is unclear. This CDR3 spans 14 amino acids. Germline CDR1 is SGHRS and CDR2 is YFSETQ. Between the trimmed V and J ends, which lost 4 bases and 3 bases, there was a span of 11 bases. The CDR3 protein is CASSQSSDYNEQFF. For the CDR3, the DNA is TGCGCCAGCAGCCAATCAAGTGACTACAATGAGCAGTTCTTC.

This clonotype has a handful of counts. This chain joins TRBV7-3 and TRBJ2-1; TRBD2 aligns across 11 bases. Germline-derived CDR1 and CDR2 are SGHTA and FQGTGA. This CDR3 has 18 residues. Losses at the gene ends were 0 bases for V and 6 bases for J; bases not matched to a gene: 10. The CDR3 bases are TGTGCCAGCAGCTTAACCCCTATACTAGCGGGGGAGGTCAATGAGCAGTTCTTC. As protein: CASSLTPILAGEVNEQFF. The variable domain in full, with the rest retrieved from reference TRBV7-3 and TRBJ2-1, is GAGVSQTPSNKVTEKGKYVELRCDPISGHTALYWYRQSLGQGPEFLIYFQGTGAADDSGLPNDRFFAVRPEGSVSTLKIQRTERGDSAVYLCASSLTPILAGEVNEQFFGPGTRLTVL.

The chain uses TRBV27 and TRBJ2-5, with 7 positions matching TRBD2. The CDR3 extends over 13 amino acids. Germline CDR1 MNHEY, CDR2 SMNVEV (reference sequence). The ends lost 5 bases at V and 5 bases at J; junction bases unmatched: 5. CDR3: CASSQRGGETQYF. The CDR3 DNA sequence: TGTGCCAGCAGTCAGCGGGGCGGGGAGACCCAGTACTTC.

In this sample, this clonotype turned up a few times. The chain uses TRBV3-1 and TRBJ1-5; TRBD1 is a possible D gene (5 bases). V lost 4 bases and J lost 6, with 13 bases in between. CDR3 size: 14 residues. CDR1 and CDR2 from the germline V gene are LGHDT and YNNKEL (reference sequence). CDR3 protein: CASSRSGDVQPQHF. The CDR3 region has the DNA TGTGCCAGCAGCCGGTCGGGGGATGTTCAGCCCCAGCATTTT.

This chain uses TRBV7-7 with TRBJ2-1; 10 nucleotides match TRBD2. The CDR3 sequence is 18 residues long. Germline V gene data show CDR1 as SSHAT and CDR2 as FNYEAQ (reference sequence). The V and J ends lost 1 base and 0 bases, in that order; junction bases with no gene match: 6. The CDR3 DNA is TGTGCCAGCAGCTTAGAGCGGGAGGGCCCTTTCTCCTACAATGAGCAGTTCTTC. Protein sequence: CASSLEREGPFSYNEQFF.